The entry below gives a single T cell receptor (beta chain) sequence along with its context. The ends were cut back, 5 bases at V and 2 bases at J, with 12 bases in the middle. CDR1 is SGHTA and CDR2 is FQGNSA in the germline V gene. The CDR3 spans 14 residues. Produced via immunoSEQ multiplex PCR; TCRdb's table is partial and in-frame only. Of about 70,000 clones listed, roughly 80% are singletons. The record originates from a study of OX40 agonist ivuxolimab in advanced cancers. The material was CD4+ or CD8+ T cells sorted from blood, obtained in a trial of the OX40 agonist ivuxolimab. The genes are TRBV7-2 and TRBJ2-5; possibly TRBD1 or TRBD2 for D (5 bases each). The receptor was isolated from an adult with an advanced solid tumor such as melanoma, head and neck, liver or kidney cancer. CDR3 DNA sequence: TGTGCCAGCAGCCAATTTGGGGGACAAGAGACCCAGTACTTC. It encodes CASSQFGGQETQYF.